This TCR beta chain was identified during a study of control samples from healthy donors and cancer patients. The CDR3 loop spans 18 amino acids. Germline V gene lookup returns CDR1 LGHNA and CDR2 YNFKEQ. Losses at the gene ends were 1 base for V and 2 bases for J; bases not matched to a gene: 6. Clones were sequenced by immunoSEQ multiplex PCR, and TCRdb holds only the in-frame ones, with some missing. Of about 120,000 clones in the sample, 85% to 90% were seen once. The rearrangement uses TRBV4-2 and TRBJ2-1; 12 bases map to TRBD2. The receptor's source is an older woman in good health. Specimen: blood. CDR3 protein: CASSQVGLAGSTYNEQFF. CDR3 sequence (DNA): TGTGCCAGCAGCCAAGTAGGACTAGCGGGGAGCACCTACAATGAGCAGTTCTTC.